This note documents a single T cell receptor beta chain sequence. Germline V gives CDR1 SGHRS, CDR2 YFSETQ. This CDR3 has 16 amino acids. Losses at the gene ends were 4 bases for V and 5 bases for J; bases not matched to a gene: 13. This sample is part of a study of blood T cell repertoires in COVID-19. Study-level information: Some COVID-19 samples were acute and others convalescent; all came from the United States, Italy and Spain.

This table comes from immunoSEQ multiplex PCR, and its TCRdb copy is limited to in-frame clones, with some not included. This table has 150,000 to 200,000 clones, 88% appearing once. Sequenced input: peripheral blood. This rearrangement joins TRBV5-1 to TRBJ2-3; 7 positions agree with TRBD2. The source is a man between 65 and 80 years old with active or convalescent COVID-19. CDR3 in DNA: TGCGCCAGCAGCATCCTCGGACGCAAGCGGGGAGATACGCAGTATTTT. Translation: CASSILGRKRGDTQYF. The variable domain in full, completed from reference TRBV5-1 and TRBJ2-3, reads KAGVTQTPRYLIKTRGQQVTLSCSPISGHRSVSWYQQTPGQGLQFLFEYFSETQRNKGNFPGRFSGRQFSNSRSEMNVSTLELGDSALYLCASSILGRKRGDTQYFGPGTRLTVL.